These 30 T cell receptor beta chains were all obtained from the same sample, sequenced in a study of cytomegalovirus exposure and HLA in healthy donors. Primers included in the PCR were 60 Vbeta and 13 Jbeta primers. Sequencing was performed with immunoSEQ multiplex PCR; in TCRdb, only in-frame clones are kept and a portion is missing. The sample has 50,000 to 70,000 clones. Sequences were obtained from PBMCs. The receptor source for this set is a young woman in good health and CMV-seronegative.

V is TRBV5-5 and J is TRBJ2-5; 10 nucleotides agree with TRBD2. CDR3 length equals 18 residues. CDR1 is SGHKS and CDR2 is YYEKEE in the germline V gene (reference sequence). The ends lost 1 base at V and 2 bases at J; junction bases unmatched: 11. CDR3 in DNA: TGTGCCAGCAGCTTGTTAGCGTCGAGAGCGGGGGGGCAAGAGACCCAGTACTTC. Translated, it gives CASSLLASRAGGQETQYF.

The rearrangement links TRBV9 to TRBJ2-7; 8 bases are a match to TRBD1. V was clipped by 0 bases and J by 3 bases; unmatched bases: 8. The CDR3 extends over 16 amino acids. Germline-derived CDR1 and CDR2 are SGDLS and YYNGEE. The CDR3 here is CASSVGSGTGDYEQYF. DNA of the CDR3: TGTGCCAGCAGCGTAGGATCCGGGACAGGAGACTACGAGCAGTACTTC.

V usage is TRBV4-1 and J usage is TRBJ2-7; 7 bases agree with TRBD1. Trimming removed 5 bases from V and 2 bases from J; junction bases left unmatched: 6. CDR3 length: 14 amino acids. Looked up from germline, CDR1 is MGHRA and CDR2 is YSYEKL. The CDR3 region has the DNA TGCGCCAGCAGCGGGGGAACAGGGGCCTACGAGCAGTACTTC. Translation gives CASSGGTGAYEQYF.

The chain joins TRBV7-9 to TRBJ2-2, with 8 positions matching TRBD2. The CDR3 length is 11 residues. Germline-derived CDR1 and CDR2 are SEHNR and FQNEAQ (reference sequence). V gave up 9 bases and J gave up 6 bases; unmatched junction bases: 0. This chain's CDR3 is CARGLAGELFF. CDR3 nucleotides: TGTGCCAGGGGACTAGCCGGGGAGCTGTTTTTT.

The chain is built from TRBV6-5 and TRBJ1-1; D call uncertain. Trimming pared 0 bases from V and 7 bases from J, leaving 9 bases between. Germline loops: CDR1 MNHEY, CDR2 SVGAGI. CDR3 length: 13 residues. The CDR3 loop reads CASSYSRELEAFF. The CDR3 DNA sequence: TGTGCCAGCAGTTACTCGAGAGAGCTTGAAGCTTTCTTT.

The chain has TRBV6-5 and TRBJ1-5; no clear D. Germline V lookup: CDR1 MNHEY, CDR2 SVGAGI. Deletions cut 0 bases from V and 7 bases from J, with 13 bases between. The CDR3 is 15 amino acids. Here the CDR3 reads CASSYSVAAQQPQHF. The CDR3 DNA follows: TGTGCCAGCAGTTACTCGGTGGCGGCTCAGCAGCCCCAGCATTTT.

The chain joins TRBV9 to TRBJ2-3; D gene uncertain. CDR1 is SGDLS and CDR2 is YYNGEE in the germline V gene. The CDR3 contains 14 residues. V was shortened by 0 bases and J by 3 bases, with 8 bases between the two germline ends. As DNA, the CDR3 is TGTGCCAGCAGCGTAGAACGACTTACAGATACGCAGTATTTT. As protein: CASSVERLTDTQYF.

The V gene is TRBV18, the J gene TRBJ1-2; 7 nucleotides line up with TRBD1. Germline-derived CDR1 and CDR2 are KGHSH and LQKENI. CDR3 length equals 15 residues. Trimming at V came to 6 bases and at J to 4 bases, leaving 11 bases not matched to a gene. The CDR3 loop reads CASSELTGIPYGYTF. In DNA, the CDR3 is TGTGCCAGCTCCGAATTGACAGGGATTCCCTATGGCTACACCTTC. The complete variable domain, with remaining parts taken from reference TRBV18 and TRBJ1-2, reads NAGVMQNPRHLVRRRGQEARLRCSPMKGHSHVYWYRQLPEEGLKFMVYLQKENIIDESGMPKERFSAEFPKEGPSILRIQQVVRGDSAAYFCASSELTGIPYGYTFGSGTRLTVV.

The V and J genes are TRBV27 and TRBJ1-6, with TRBD1 matching 8 bases. The CDR3 has 16 residues. V lost 6 bases, J lost 1 base, and 5 bases stayed unmatched. Germline CDR1 reads MNHEY; CDR2 reads SMNVEV (reference sequence). The CDR3 DNA reads as TGTGCCAGCAGGCGGACAGGGAGTTCCTATAATTCACCCCTCCACTTT. Translating gives CASRRTGSSYNSPLHF.

This rearrangement joins TRBV30 to TRBJ1-1; TRBD1 is a possible D gene (6 bases). Germline V gives CDR1 GTSNPN, CDR2 SVGIG (reference sequence). Trimming removed 5 bases from V and 0 bases from J, with 10 bases in between. This CDR3 is 13 amino acids long. CDR3 residues: CAWARQVNTEAFF. CDR3 bases: TGTGCCTGGGCCCGACAGGTGAACACTGAAGCTTTCTTT.

V is TRBV9 and J is TRBJ2-1, with 9 bases aligning to TRBD1. The CDR3 is made up of 14 amino acids. With 4 bases clipped from V and 8 bases from J, the junction kept 7 bases outside the gene matches. The V gene's germline CDR1 is SGDLS and CDR2 YYNGEE. The CDR3 reads CASSPPQGAHEQFF. The CDR3 DNA reads TGTGCCAGCAGCCCGCCACAGGGGGCGCATGAGCAGTTCTTC. Full variable domain (missing parts from reference TRBV9 and TRBJ2-1): DSGVTQTPKHLITATGQRVTLRCSPRSGDLSVYWYQQSLDQGLQFLIQYYNGEERAKGNILERFSAQQFPDLHSELNLSSLELGDSALYFCASSPPQGAHEQFFGPGTRLTVL.

The chain has TRBV5-6 and TRBJ2-2, with 7 nucleotides matching TRBD1. The length of the CDR3 is 15 residues. V trimming: 4 bases; J trimming: 7 bases; junction bases outside the gene matches: 10. From germline, CDR1 is SGHDT and CDR2 YYEEEE. CDR3 DNA sequence: TGTGCCAGCAGCATGGCGGCAGGGGGTGACGGGGAGCTGTTTTTT. Translated, it gives CASSMAAGGDGELFF. Full variable domain (rest looked up from reference TRBV5-6 and TRBJ2-2): DAGVTQSPTHLIKTRGQQVTLRCSPKSGHDTVSWYQQALGQGPQFIFQYYEEEERQRGNFPDRFSGHQFPNYSSELNVNALLLGDSALYLCASSMAAGGDGELFFGEGSRLTVL.

The rearrangement joins TRBV4-1 to TRBJ1-2; 8 bases agree with TRBD1. There are 15 residues in the CDR3. Germline CDR1 MGHRA, CDR2 YSYEKL. V gave up 4 bases and J gave up 10 bases; unmatched junction bases: 14. CDR3 sequence (DNA): TGCGCCAGCAGCCCCAGGACAGGGTATAATACCACCTACACCTTC. Its translation is CASSPRTGYNTTYTF.

The DNA of the CDR3 is TGTGCCAGCAGCGTATCACGCGCCGGGACAGGGGAAGCGACCGGGGAGCTGTTTTTT. It codes for CASSVSRAGTGEATGELFF. The V and J genes are TRBV9 and TRBJ2-2, with 10 bases fitting TRBD1. Germline assignment: CDR1 SGDLS and CDR2 YYNGEE. With V trimmed by 1 base and J by 5 bases, 14 bases remained unmatched. The CDR3 covers 19 residues.

The chain couples TRBV9 to TRBJ1-1; 10 bases align to TRBD1. The CDR3 is 14 residues long. CDR1 and CDR2 (germline): SGDLS, YYNGEE. Trimming took 3 bases from V and 3 from J; bases not matched to a gene: 2. The CDR3: CASSAGTGDTEAFF. The CDR3 nucleotides are TGTGCCAGCAGCGCCGGGACAGGGGACACTGAAGCTTTCTTT.

The chain is built from TRBV13 and TRBJ2-7, with D possibly TRBD2 on 6 matching bases. Per germline, CDR1 PRHDT and CDR2 FYEKMQ (reference sequence). The length of the CDR3 is 15 residues. Trimming took off 5 bases at V and 3 bases at J, with 17 bases between the two ends. The CDR3 protein is CASSPTVGEVYEQYF. The CDR3, as DNA: TGTGCCAGCAGCCCTACCGTGGGGGAGGTCTACGAGCAGTACTTC.

J is TRBJ2-5 and V is TRBV30; 11 bases agree with TRBD2. Germline CDR1 reads GTSNPN; CDR2 reads SVGIG (reference sequence). This CDR3 has 15 amino acids. V lost 7 bases to trimming and J lost 0 bases; unmatched junction nucleotides: 7. CDR3 protein: CAFSSGGQYQETQYF. The CDR3 DNA follows: TGTGCCTTTTCTAGCGGGGGGCAGTACCAAGAGACCCAGTACTTC.

The chain employs TRBV12-5 and TRBJ1-5; the match to TRBD1 covers 7 bases. The CDR3 is 16 residues long. Trimming cost V 0 bases and J 4 bases; bases outside gene matches: 6. From germline, CDR1 is LGHNT and CDR2 FRNRAP. The CDR3 DNA reads TGTGCTAGTGGTTTGGTATTGGGACAGACTAATCAGCCCCAGCATTTT. As protein: CASGLVLGQTNQPQHF.

The chain employs TRBV5-1 and TRBJ1-2; D perhaps matches TRBD1 (6 bases). Germline CDR1 is SGHRS and CDR2 is YFSETQ. V gave up 4 bases and J gave up 3 bases, with 13 bases separating them. The CDR3 extends over 14 amino acids. CDR3 protein: CASSPTGNHYGYTF. The CDR3 bases are TGCGCCAGCAGCCCCACAGGGAACCACTATGGCTACACCTTC. Full variable domain (rest looked up from reference TRBV5-1 and TRBJ1-2): KAGVTQTPRYLIKTRGQQVTLSCSPISGHRSVSWYQQTPGQGLQFLFEYFSETQRNKGNFPGRFSGRQFSNSRSEMNVSTLELGDSALYLCASSPTGNHYGYTFGSGTRLTVV.

The rearrangement joins TRBV13 to TRBJ1-2, with TRBD1 as a possible D gene (6 bases). Germline lookup yields CDR1 PRHDT and CDR2 FYEKMQ (reference sequence). V lost 5 bases and J lost 4, with 11 bases in between. This CDR3 comprises 13 residues. CDR3 coding DNA: TGTGCCAGCAGCCCCGGACAGTCCTATGGCTACACCTTC. Amino acid sequence: CASSPGQSYGYTF.

The chain recombines TRBV15 with TRBJ1-5, with a possible D match to TRBD1 (6 bases). V lost 5 bases and J 6 bases, leaving 17 bases between the germline ends. Germline V gene data show CDR1 as LNHNV and CDR2 as YYDKDF (reference sequence). This CDR3 is built from 15 residues. The DNA for the CDR3 is TGTGCCACCAGCCAATTAAGGGGGAGCGGTCAGCCCCAGCATTTT. Protein sequence: CATSQLRGSGQPQHF.

The chain couples TRBV9 to TRBJ2-6; D possibly corresponds to TRBD1 (6 bases). With 3 bases removed from V and 0 bases from J, the gap between germline ends came to 10 bases. The CDR3 extends over 16 amino acids. Per the germline V gene, CDR1 is SGDLS and CDR2 is YYNGEE. The CDR3 loop is CASSDGQSSGANVLTF. The CDR3 DNA is TGTGCCAGCAGCGACGGACAGAGCTCTGGGGCCAACGTCCTGACTTTC.

The chain links TRBV25-1 to TRBJ1-2; weak D call: TRBD1 (6 bases). The germline V gene encodes CDR1 MGHDK and CDR2 SYGVNS. CDR3 size: 16 residues. Between the trimmed V and J ends, which lost 2 bases and 4 bases, there was a span of 17 bases. The CDR3 bases are TGTGCCAGCAGTGAAGCGGGGGGGCGGTGGGGCTATGGCTACACCTTC. The encoded protein is CASSEAGGRWGYGYTF.

The rearrangement links TRBV5-1 to TRBJ1-2, with D maybe TRBD1 (6 bases). V was cut by 0 bases and J by 4 bases, with 13 bases left in between. Germline-derived CDR1 and CDR2 are SGHRS and YFSETQ. The CDR3 contains 15 residues. CDR3 sequence (DNA): TGCGCCAGCAGCTTGGACGGGAGGGACACCTATGGCTACACCTTC. It codes for CASSLDGRDTYGYTF.

The rearrangement uses TRBV27 and TRBJ2-7; TRBD1 matches at 12 bases. The CDR3 loop spans 14 amino acids. Germline CDR1 is MNHEY and CDR2 is SMNVEV (reference sequence). Trimming removed 6 bases from V and 4 bases from J; junction bases left unmatched: 4. This chain's CDR3 is CASRPGQGAYEQYF. CDR3 coding DNA: TGTGCCAGCAGGCCGGGACAGGGGGCGTACGAGCAGTACTTC.

This sequence joins TRBV7-3 and TRBJ1-4; 8 bases are shared with TRBD1. The CDR3 extends over 18 amino acids. After removal of 6 bases from V and 0 bases from J, the junction contained 12 bases not matched to a gene. Germline CDR1 SGHTA, CDR2 FQGTGA. The CDR3 sequence is CASRTPDRGVATNEKLFF. For the CDR3, the DNA is TGTGCCAGCAGGACCCCCGACAGGGGAGTTGCAACTAATGAAAAACTGTTTTTT.

The V and J genes are TRBV7-8 and TRBJ2-5; no clear D gene. V lost 1 base and J lost 7, with 10 bases in between. Germline CDR1 and CDR2: SGHVS and FQNEAQ. This CDR3 has 13 amino acids. The CDR3 spells CASSLDSRWTQYF. For the CDR3, the DNA is TGTGCCAGCAGCTTAGATTCCCGGTGGACCCAGTACTTC.

This rearrangement joins TRBV5-1 to TRBJ1-2; TRBD1 is a possible D gene (6 bases). V was trimmed by 2 bases and J by 4 bases, leaving 12 bases between them. Germline lookup yields CDR1 SGHRS and CDR2 YFSETQ. The CDR3 extends over 14 amino acids. CDR3 sequence: CASSLAGALYGYTF. The CDR3 DNA sequence: TGCGCCAGCAGCTTAGCGGGGGCGCTCTATGGCTACACCTTC.

DNA of the CDR3: TGTGCCAGCAGTGAATTGCAGGGGGGTAACGATGAGCAGTTCTTC. It codes for CASSELQGGNDEQFF. The rearrangement links TRBV6-1 to TRBJ2-1; maybe TRBD1 (7 bases). The CDR3 has 15 amino acids. Germline lookup yields CDR1 MNHNS and CDR2 SASEGT. Deletions cut 2 bases from V and 8 bases from J, with 16 bases between.

This CDR3 reads CASSRSGASGGELFF. DNA for the CDR3: TGTGCCAGCAGCCGTAGCGGGGCCTCGGGCGGGGAGCTGTTTTTT. The chain employs TRBV5-4 and TRBJ2-2; 8 bases match TRBD2. Germline CDR1 and CDR2: SGHNT and YYREEE (reference sequence). The V segment lost 4 bases and the J segment 7 bases; nucleotides outside the gene matches: 9. This CDR3 has 15 residues.